Below are 13 T cell receptor beta chains sequenced from a single sample in a study of blood T cell repertoires in COVID-19. Produced via immunoSEQ multiplex PCR; TCRdb's table is partial and in-frame only. The sample lists over 350,000 clones; 88% were seen once. Material: PBMCs or T cells enriched from blood (not recorded which). The receptor set was obtained from a woman under 30 who had recovered from COVID-19.

The chain recombines TRBV19 with TRBJ2-2; tentatively, D is TRBD2 (6 bases). V gave up 5 bases and J gave up 5 bases, with 6 bases separating them. This CDR3 is built from 12 residues. CDR1 LNHDA and CDR2 SQIVND come from the germline V gene (reference sequence). The CDR3 is CASSRGTGELFF. The CDR3 DNA reads TGTGCCAGTAGTCGGGGGACCGGGGAGCTGTTTTTT.

This clone was counted once. The chain links TRBV6-5 to TRBJ2-7, with 12 bases identical to TRBD2. CDR1 and CDR2 (germline): MNHEY, SVGAGI. V lost 6 bases, J lost 6 bases, and 6 bases stayed unmatched. The CDR3 is made up of 14 amino acids. CDR3 sequence: CASRRLAGVAEQYF. The CDR3 DNA is TGTGCCAGCAGGCGACTAGCGGGGGTTGCCGAGCAGTACTTC.

The sample holds one count of this clone. The chain combines TRBV6-5 with TRBJ2-4, with a tentative D call TRBD1 (6 bases). V dropped 4 bases and J dropped 0 bases, with 13 bases sitting between them. CDR3 length: 16 amino acids. Germline-derived CDR1 and CDR2 are MNHEY and SVGAGI. This CDR3 is CASSSTGTIAKNIQYF. The CDR3 DNA follows: TGTGCCAGCAGTTCTACCGGGACAATAGCCAAAAACATTCAGTACTTC.

The chain uses TRBV19 and TRBJ1-1; D gene uncertain. V lost 6 bases and J 0 bases, leaving 14 bases between the germline ends. CDR3 size: 15 residues. In germline, CDR1 is LNHDA, CDR2 SQIVND (reference sequence). CDR3 region: CASRTTGTLNTEAFF. CDR3 DNA: TGTGCCAGTAGAACCACGGGTACCCTGAACACTGAAGCTTTCTTT.

J is TRBJ2-5 and V is TRBV28; D may be TRBD2 (6 bases). The V end lost 8 bases, the J end lost 2 bases, and 12 bases lay between the germline ends. This CDR3 comprises 13 residues. CDR1 and CDR2 (germline): MDHEN, SYDVKM. CDR3 bases: TGTGCCAGCGGGACCGGGGGACAAGAGACCCAGTACTTC. Protein: CASGTGGQETQYF.

This clone was seen only once. This chain connects TRBV9 to TRBJ2-1; 9 bases line up with TRBD2. V was clipped by 0 bases and J by 4 bases; unmatched bases: 2. The CDR3 is made up of 15 amino acids. Per germline, CDR1 SGDLS and CDR2 YYNGEE. The chain's CDR3 is CASSVETSGYNEQFF. In nucleotides, the CDR3 is TGTGCCAGCAGCGTAGAGACTAGCGGTTACAATGAGCAGTTCTTC.

This clone appeared a single time. The V gene is TRBV5-5, the J gene TRBJ1-2, with 7 nucleotides matching TRBD1. CDR3 size: 13 residues. Germline CDR1 SGHKS, CDR2 YYEKEE (reference sequence). Losses at the gene ends were 2 bases for V and 8 bases for J; bases not matched to a gene: 6. In DNA form, the CDR3 reads TGTGCCAGCAGCTTATACAGGGGTGAGGGCTACACCTTC. Its translation is CASSLYRGEGYTF.

The rearrangement uses TRBV14 and TRBJ1-4; unclear D gene. V dropped 0 bases and J dropped 6 bases, with 11 bases sitting between them. Germline V gene lookup returns CDR1 SGHDN and CDR2 FVKESK. CDR3 length: 15 residues. The CDR3 spells CASSQDLAADEKLFF. DNA of the CDR3: TGTGCCAGCAGCCAAGATCTGGCGGCAGATGAAAAACTGTTTTTT.

J is TRBJ1-1 and V is TRBV10-3; TRBD1 matches at 12 bases. With V trimmed by 3 bases and J by 3 bases, 8 bases remained unmatched. CDR1 ENHRY and CDR2 SYGVKD come from the germline V gene. The CDR3 consists of 17 residues. The CDR3 DNA reads as TGTGCCATCAGTGATCCGCCGGGACAGGGGGCCTACACTGAAGCTTTCTTT. Protein: CAISDPPGQGAYTEAFF.

This clone was detected only once. The chain combines TRBV9 with TRBJ1-5; D call uncertain. Trimming stripped 0 bases from V and 1 base from J, with 8 bases between. There are 15 residues in the CDR3. The germline gives CDR1 SGDLS, CDR2 YYNGEE. CDR3 amino acids: CASSVDSRSNQPQHF. The CDR3 DNA is TGTGCCAGCAGCGTAGATTCCAGAAGCAATCAGCCCCAGCATTTT.

The chain links TRBV27 to TRBJ2-1; D gene unclear. V was clipped by 2 bases and J by 2 bases, with 7 bases between them. From germline, CDR1 is MNHEY and CDR2 SMNVEV (reference sequence). The CDR3 is made up of 14 amino acids. CDR3 in DNA: TGTGCCAGCAGTTTAATACTTGCCTACAATGAGCAGTTCTTC. Translating gives CASSLILAYNEQFF.

The rearrangement links TRBV9 to TRBJ2-2, with 11 nucleotides matching TRBD2. The CDR3 runs 16 residues. V was pared by 4 bases and J by 6 bases, with 8 bases of the junction left unmatched. Germline V gives CDR1 SGDLS, CDR2 YYNGEE. CDR3: CASSLSGGAMAGELFF. The CDR3 coding sequence is TGTGCCAGCAGCCTTAGCGGGGGGGCTATGGCCGGGGAGCTGTTTTTT.

The gene calls are TRBV5-1 and TRBJ1-2; tentative D call: TRBD1 (6 bases). Germline CDR1 and CDR2: SGHRS and YFSETQ. Trimming left V 0 bases short and J 5 bases short, with 17 bases between. CDR3 length: 16 amino acids. The CDR3 loop reads CASSLETGALGYGYTF. The CDR3 DNA sequence: TGCGCCAGCAGCTTGGAGACAGGAGCTTTGGGGTATGGCTACACCTTC.